Shown below are 25 T cell receptor beta chains from a single sample sequenced in a study of shared T cell receptors in the human thymus. Sequencing was performed with immunoSEQ multiplex PCR; in TCRdb, only in-frame clones are kept and a portion is missing. The table lists around 68,000 clones, about 95% of them singletons. What was sequenced was thymocytes. These receptors were taken from a human donor.

The chain recombines TRBV7-3 with TRBJ2-2; 8 nucleotides align to TRBD1. The CDR3 totals 16 residues. After removal of 4 bases from V and 3 bases from J, the junction contained 7 bases not matched to a gene. CDR1 and CDR2 from the germline V gene are SGHTA and FQGTGA. This CDR3 reads CASSSQGAEDTGELFF. The CDR3 region has the DNA TGTGCCAGCAGCTCCCAGGGGGCTGAAGACACCGGGGAGCTGTTTTTT.

The V and J genes are TRBV29-1 and TRBJ2-1; TRBD2 aligns across 8 bases. Per the germline V gene, CDR1 is SQVTM and CDR2 is ANQGSEA. The CDR3 contains 14 residues. V trimming: 7 bases; J trimming: 8 bases; junction bases outside the gene matches: 13. The CDR3 region is CSAKSGGPCHEQFF. In DNA, the CDR3 is TGCAGCGCTAAAAGCGGGGGCCCCTGCCATGAGCAGTTCTTC.

The chain joins TRBV6-5 to TRBJ2-3; TRBD1 aligns across 8 bases. The CDR3 extends over 15 amino acids. J lost 2 bases, V lost 2 bases, and 3 bases had no gene match. In germline, CDR1 is MNHEY, CDR2 SVGAGI. The CDR3 nucleotides are TGTGCCAGCAGTTACCAGGACAGGGACACAGATACGCAGTATTTT. Its translation: CASSYQDRDTDTQYF.

V usage is TRBV11-2 and J usage is TRBJ2-2; D is unresolved. The CDR3 is 16 amino acids. CDR1 and CDR2 from the germline V gene are SGHAT and FQNNGV. V was trimmed by 4 bases and J by 3 bases, leaving 15 bases between them. The CDR3 protein is CASSSTVNLYTGELFF. CDR3 bases: TGTGCCAGCAGCTCTACAGTGAATCTGTACACCGGGGAGCTGTTTTTT.

This rearrangement joins TRBV5-4 to TRBJ1-4; weak D call: TRBD1 (6 bases). This CDR3 has 15 amino acids. Deletions cut 0 bases from V and 3 bases from J, with 9 bases between. The V gene's germline CDR1 is SGHNT and CDR2 YYREEE (reference sequence). The CDR3 is CASSLVGGPNEKLFF. CDR3 DNA sequence: TGTGCCAGCAGCTTGGTGGGGGGCCCTAATGAAAAACTGTTTTTT.

The genes are TRBV12-5 and TRBJ1-2; D is ambiguous. Trimming took 1 base from V and 2 from J, leaving 14 bases between them. CDR1 is LGHNT and CDR2 is FRNRAP in the germline V gene. The CDR3 loop spans 16 amino acids. CDR3 DNA: TGTGCTAGTGGTTTGGAGATGACAATGGTAAACTATGGCTACACCTTC. Translating it yields CASGLEMTMVNYGYTF.

This clone appeared once. The genes are TRBV6-5 and TRBJ1-6; TRBD1 matches at 7 bases. The trim removed 6 bases at V and 7 bases at J, leaving 6 bases unmatched. Germline loops: CDR1 MNHEY, CDR2 SVGAGI. This CDR3 comprises 14 residues. CDR3 in amino acids: CASSEQGSNSPLHF. In nucleotides, the CDR3 is TGTGCCAGCAGCGAACAGGGGAGCAATTCACCCCTCCACTTT.

This chain links TRBV29-1 with TRBJ2-3, with 7 bases identical to TRBD1. The germline V gene encodes CDR1 SQVTM and CDR2 ANQGSEA. With 3 bases clipped from V and 2 bases from J, the junction kept 11 bases outside the gene matches. This CDR3 spans 16 amino acids. CDR3 nucleotides: TGCAGCGTTGACCCGACAGGGATCCCCGACACAGATACGCAGTATTTT. It encodes CSVDPTGIPDTDTQYF.

This clone has more than one count but fewer than ten. V is TRBV5-1 and J is TRBJ1-1; 8 nucleotides align to TRBD1. Germline CDR1 is SGHRS and CDR2 is YFSETQ. J was trimmed by 5 bases and V by 0 bases; bases with no gene match: 15. The CDR3 covers 18 residues. The DNA of the CDR3 is TGCGCCAGCAGCTTGGTTTCGCGTATTGGACAGGGAAGTACTGAAGCTTTCTTT. Translating gives CASSLVSRIGQGSTEAFF.

The genes are TRBV7-9 and TRBJ1-2; 10 bases line up with TRBD1. The germline V gene encodes CDR1 SEHNR and CDR2 FQNEAQ (reference sequence). The V segment lost 3 bases and the J segment 7 bases; nucleotides outside the gene matches: 17. The CDR3 consists of 18 residues. In DNA form, the CDR3 reads TGTGCCAGCAGCTTCCCCGGGGCCCGGGACAGGGGAAGTAGTGGCTACACCTTC. This gives the protein CASSFPGARDRGSSGYTF.

This clone showed up just once. The chain joins TRBV15 to TRBJ2-7, with 7 bases fitting TRBD1. The CDR3 loop spans 18 amino acids. The ends lost 0 bases at V and 1 base at J; junction bases unmatched: 12. Germline CDR1 reads LNHNV; CDR2 reads YYDKDF (reference sequence). CDR3 nucleotide sequence: TGTGCCACCAGCAGAGATCAAGTGGACCGGGACAGTTCCTACGAGCAGTACTTC. This sequence encodes CATSRDQVDRDSSYEQYF.

This chain joins TRBV2 and TRBJ1-3; tentatively, D is TRBD1 (6 bases). Between the trimmed V and J ends, which lost 6 bases and 0 bases, there was a span of 21 bases. CDR1 SNHLY and CDR2 FYNNEI come from the germline V gene. The CDR3 is made up of 18 amino acids. This CDR3 is CASRKWGGRQPSGNTIYF. The CDR3 DNA sequence: TGTGCCAGCAGAAAATGGGGGGGCAGACAACCCTCTGGAAACACCATATATTTT. The full variable domain, rest sourced from reference TRBV2 and TRBJ1-3, is EPEVTQTPSHQVTQMGQEVILRCVPISNHLYFYWYRQILGQKVEFLVSFYNNEISEKSEIFDDQFSVERPDGSNFTLKIRSTKLEDSAMYFCASRKWGGRQPSGNTIYFGEGSWLTVV.

The rearrangement joins TRBV7-9 to TRBJ1-2; D is possibly TRBD1 (5 bases). The CDR3 contains 14 residues. Trimming cost V 1 base and J 4 bases, with 10 bases left between them. Per germline, CDR1 SEHNR and CDR2 FQNEAQ (reference sequence). CDR3 DNA sequence: TGTGCCAGCAGCTTAGAGGGGCGCTCCTATGGCTACACCTTC. This codes for CASSLEGRSYGYTF.

The V and J genes are TRBV5-6 and TRBJ2-2; either TRBD1 or TRBD2 may fit D (5 bases each). The V end lost 5 bases, the J end lost 6 bases, and 14 bases lay between the germline ends. From germline, CDR1 is SGHDT and CDR2 YYEEEE. The CDR3 totals 14 residues. CDR3 coding DNA: TGTGCCAGCAGTTCAACCGGGGCGCCCGGGGAGCTGTTTTTT. Translating it yields CASSSTGAPGELFF.

The CDR3 nucleotides read TGTGCCAGCAGCATACTAGCGGGGACTTCAAAAAGCACAGATACGCAGTATTTT. Amino acid sequence: CASSILAGTSKSTDTQYF. The chain employs TRBV11-2 and TRBJ2-3; 10 nucleotides align to TRBD2. The CDR3 length is 18 residues. The germline CDR1 and CDR2 sequences are SGHAT and FQNNGV. Trimming took 5 bases from V and 0 from J; bases not matched to a gene: 11.

CDR3 residues: CASSEEGLGETQYF. CDR3 DNA: TGTGCCAGCAGCGAAGAGGGTCTGGGAGAGACCCAGTACTTC. V usage is TRBV9 and J usage is TRBJ2-5; D is perhaps TRBD2 (5 bases). The CDR3 is made up of 14 amino acids. V was shortened by 3 bases and J by 4 bases, with 13 bases between the two germline ends. From germline, CDR1 is SGDLS and CDR2 YYNGEE.

V usage is TRBV5-4 and J usage is TRBJ2-7, with a possible D match to TRBD1 (6 bases). Germline CDR1 is SGHNT and CDR2 is YYREEE (reference sequence). Trimming cost V 0 bases and J 4 bases, with 14 bases left between them. The CDR3 spans 15 residues. CDR3 sequence: CASSLAGTGLYEQYF. The CDR3 DNA follows: TGTGCCAGCAGCTTGGCCGGTACAGGGCTTTACGAGCAGTACTTC.

This chain links TRBV5-6 with TRBJ1-2; 7 bases are a match to TRBD1. The length of the CDR3 is 17 residues. Germline V lookup: CDR1 SGHDT, CDR2 YYEEEE. Losses at the gene ends were 7 bases for V and 0 bases for J; bases not matched to a gene: 15. CDR3 loop: CASGKYTGVSANYGYTF. The CDR3 coding sequence is TGTGCCAGCGGAAAATATACAGGGGTCTCAGCTAACTATGGCTACACCTTC.

V and J are TRBV19 and TRBJ1-1, with D possibly matching TRBD1 (6 bases). Germline CDR1 and CDR2: LNHDA and SQIVND (reference sequence). There are 19 residues in the CDR3. Trimming removed 3 bases from V and 5 bases from J, with 28 bases in between. The CDR3 DNA follows: TGTGCCAGTAGTATCAGGTTTTGGCGTCAGGGGTCTACGGGGACTGAAGCTTTCTTT. Its translation is CASSIRFWRQGSTGTEAFF.

The DNA for the CDR3 is TGTGCCAGCTCACCCGGACAGGGGTTGCTGTCCCTCCACTTT. Translation gives CASSPGQGLLSLHF. The chain links TRBV18 to TRBJ1-6; the match to TRBD1 covers 9 bases. This CDR3 is 14 amino acids long. The junction had 8 bases not matched to a gene; V was cut back by 3 bases and J by 14 bases. In germline, CDR1 is KGHSH, CDR2 LQKENI.

This rearrangement joins TRBV28 to TRBJ2-3; D remains ambiguous. The CDR3 length is 15 residues. Germline values: CDR1 MDHEN, CDR2 SYDVKM. Trimming shortened V by 1 base and J by 2 bases, and 10 bases separated the two germline ends. The CDR3 here is CASSLSPPNTDTQYF. CDR3 sequence (DNA): TGTGCCAGCAGTTTATCTCCTCCGAACACAGATACGCAGTATTTT.

V usage is TRBV5-4 and J usage is TRBJ1-2; D unresolved. Trimming left V 4 bases short and J 7 bases short, with 8 bases between. Germline assignment: CDR1 SGHNT and CDR2 YYREEE (reference sequence). This CDR3 has 11 residues. CDR3 DNA sequence: TGTGCCAGCAGCACGGAATTTGGCTACACCTTC. Protein sequence: CASSTEFGYTF.

The chain joins TRBV2 to TRBJ2-1, with TRBD2 identical over 12 bases. After removal of 8 bases from V and 5 bases from J, the junction contained 1 base not matched to a gene. Germline V gives CDR1 SNHLY, CDR2 FYNNEI. The CDR3 has 13 amino acids. This CDR3 is CASRTSGDNEQFF. CDR3 DNA sequence: TGTGCCAGCCGGACTAGCGGGGACAATGAGCAGTTCTTC.

The chain uses TRBV7-2 and TRBJ1-4; tentative D call: TRBD1 (6 bases). The V gene's germline CDR1 is SGHTA and CDR2 FQGNSA. The CDR3 covers 16 residues. V shed 1 base and J shed 4 bases, with 13 bases lying between them. The chain's CDR3 is CASSLGYRACNEKLFF. CDR3 sequence (DNA): TGTGCCAGCAGCTTAGGCTACAGGGCCTGTAATGAAAAACTGTTTTTT.

The gene calls are TRBV10-3 and TRBJ2-7; no definite D call. The CDR3 has 16 residues. V was pared by 2 bases and J by 0 bases, with 14 bases between. Germline CDR1 is ENHRY and CDR2 is SYGVKD. CDR3 DNA: TGTGCCATCAGTGAGGTCCGGGCAGGAACCTCCTACGAGCAGTACTTC. Translation: CAISEVRAGTSYEQYF.